Below, 23 T cell receptor beta chains from the same sample are listed, as sequenced in a study of neurological immune-mediated disorders. TCRdb fed the 5' RACE reads into MiXCR, producing one record per CDR3 protein. The data show 81,000 or so distinct CDR3 sequences, about 5.5% seen once. The sample comprised PBMCs. These receptors were collected from a woman between 25 and 40 years old with multiple sclerosis.

The table lists this clonotype with many counts. V is TRBV7-2 and J is TRBJ2-3; possible D gene TRBD2, 6 bases. The V gene lost 6 bases and the J gene lost 1 base, with 11 bases spanning the gap. CDR3 length: 14 amino acids. CDR1 SGHTA and CDR2 FQGNSA come from the germline V gene. The CDR3 DNA sequence: TGTGCCAGCAGTCAGGAGGGCCGCACAGATACGCAGTATTTT. Its protein is CASSQEGRTDTQYF.

This clonotype occurred many times. This chain uses TRBV5-1 with TRBJ1-2; no clear D gene. V shed 0 bases and J shed 5 bases, with 8 bases lying between them. Germline V gene sequence: CDR1 SGHRS, CDR2 YFSETQ. The CDR3 has 13 amino acids. CDR3 coding DNA: TGCGCCAGCAGCTTGGCCACAGAGTATGGCTACACCTTC. It encodes CASSLATEYGYTF.

This clonotype was seen a few times. CDR3 sequence: CASRVNTGELFF. CDR3 nucleotides: TGTGCCAGCAGAGTTAATACCGGGGAGCTGTTTTTT. V is TRBV2 and J is TRBJ2-2; D gene uncertain. V lost 6 bases and J lost 5, with 7 bases in between. This CDR3 comprises 12 residues. Germline CDR1 reads SNHLY; CDR2 reads FYNNEI.

The chain joins TRBV12-3 or TRBV12-4 to TRBJ1-5; 7 bases match TRBD1. J lost 3 bases, V lost 5 bases, and 7 bases had no gene match. CDR3 size: 15 residues. This chain's CDR3 is CASSQQGIDNQPQHF. In DNA form, the CDR3 reads TGTGCCAGCAGTCAACAGGGGATCGACAATCAGCCCCAGCATTTT.

This clonotype came up many times. V usage is TRBV25-1 and J usage is TRBJ2-1; 7 bases align to TRBD1. After removal of 6 bases from V and 4 bases from J, the junction contained 12 bases not matched to a gene. Germline V gene sequence: CDR1 MGHDK, CDR2 SYGVNS. This CDR3 comprises 16 residues. Written as DNA, the CDR3 is TGTGCCAGCAGGACCCCCGGGACAGACCTTTACAATGAGCAGTTCTTC. This translates into CASRTPGTDLYNEQFF.

This clonotype was counted at least ten times. This rearrangement joins TRBV5-1 to TRBJ1-5; the D is unclear. The CDR3 covers 15 residues. Trimming removed 0 bases at V and 0 bases at J, with 7 bases between. CDR1 is SGHRS, CDR2 YFSETQ, per germline. The CDR3 coding sequence is TGCGCCAGCAGCTTGGGAGGTAATAGCAATCAGCCCCAGCATTTT. This encodes CASSLGGNSNQPQHF.

This clonotype was seen more than once but under ten times. The rearrangement links TRBV6-1 to TRBJ2-2; D gene uncertain. V lost 5 bases to trimming and J lost 2 bases, with 3 bases between them. This CDR3 region has 12 residues. Germline CDR1 reads MNHNS; CDR2 reads SASEGT. CDR3 DNA: TGTGCCAGCAGTATTAACACCGGGGAGCTGTTTTTT. Its protein product is CASSINTGELFF.

This clonotype was seen more than once but under ten times. The rearrangement links TRBV5-1 to TRBJ1-2; tentatively, D is TRBD1 (5 bases). Germline V lookup: CDR1 SGHRS, CDR2 YFSETQ. The CDR3 contains 16 residues. V shed 4 bases and J shed 2 bases, with 18 bases lying between them. CDR3 region: CASSLGPDRTNYGYTF. Written as DNA, the CDR3 is TGCGCCAGCAGCCTGGGGCCAGACAGAACAAACTATGGCTACACCTTC.

This clonotype was seen many times. The chain links TRBV5-1 to TRBJ2-1, with D possibly called TRBD1 or TRBD2 (5 bases each). The CDR3 is made up of 14 amino acids. The germline V gene encodes CDR1 SGHRS and CDR2 YFSETQ. Trimming took 5 bases from V and 4 from J, leaving 13 bases between them. The chain's CDR3 is CASRTGTVYNEQFF. The DNA for the CDR3 is TGCGCCAGCAGGACCGGGACGGTATACAATGAGCAGTTCTTC.

Concerning this clonotype: A much larger clone differs from this one at a single base, so this may be a read error. The V call is TRBV20-1, the J call TRBJ2-1, with TRBD2 matching 8 bases. CDR3 size: 19 residues. Germline V CDR1 and CDR2: DFQATT, SNEGSKA (reference sequence). The junction had 18 bases not matched to a gene; V was cut back by 3 bases and J by 2 bases. The CDR3 spells CSARPPPGLEGVTYNEQFF. CDR3 DNA sequence: TGCAGTGCTAGGCCTCCCCCGGGACTAGAGGGAGTTACCTACAATGAGCAGTTCTTC.

On this clonotype: A clone one base away is much larger, so this may be a read error. The chain combines TRBV12-3 or TRBV12-4 with TRBJ1-3; D is possibly TRBD1 (5 bases). The CDR3 sequence is 13 residues long. The CDR3 sequence is CAGGSYSGNTMYF. Written as DNA, the CDR3 is TGTGCTGGGGGGTCGTACTCTGGAAACACCATGTATTTT.

This clonotype was detected ten times or more. J is TRBJ2-7 and V is TRBV5-1; 7 bases line up with TRBD2. Germline V gene sequence: CDR1 SGHRS, CDR2 YFSETQ. Losses at the gene ends were 2 bases for V and 3 bases for J; bases not matched to a gene: 5. This CDR3 contains 14 residues. The CDR3 loop reads CASSFDGGNYEQYV. The CDR3 nucleotides are TGCGCCAGCAGCTTCGACGGGGGGAACTACGAGCAGTACGTC.

This clonotype was counted many times. The genes are TRBV5-1 and TRBJ2-3; D could derive from TRBD1 or TRBD2 (5 bases each). CDR1 and CDR2 from the germline V gene are SGHRS and YFSETQ. Trimming removed 0 bases from V and 3 bases from J, with 14 bases in between. CDR3 length: 16 residues. In nucleotides, the CDR3 is TGCGCCAGCAGCTTGGCAGGGAGTTTGGGAACAGATACGCAGTATTTT. Translating it yields CASSLAGSLGTDTQYF.

At least ten counts were recorded for this clonotype. The chain employs TRBV7-6 and TRBJ2-5; TRBD2 aligns across 10 bases. There are 20 residues in the CDR3. Trimming removed 2 bases from V and 5 bases from J; junction bases left unmatched: 20. Germline loops: CDR1 SGHVS, CDR2 FNYEAQ. CDR3 nucleotides: TGTGCCAGCAGCTTAACCCCCCTTGGTAGCGGGGGGAGTTTGTCGGAGACCCAGTACTTC. Protein: CASSLTPLGSGGSLSETQYF.

This clonotype was seen many times. The chain uses TRBV10-3 and TRBJ1-3; the D gene is possibly TRBD1 (5 bases). The CDR3 runs to 14 residues. Germline lookup yields CDR1 ENHRY and CDR2 SYGVKD. V was clipped by 5 bases and J by 4 bases, with 12 bases between them. DNA for the CDR3: TGTGCCATCAGTCCCTCCGCAGGGGGAAACACCATATATTTT. Amino acids: CAISPSAGGNTIYF.

This clonotype has at least ten counts. The chain carries TRBV25-1 and TRBJ1-2; D call uncertain. CDR1 MGHDK and CDR2 SYGVNS come from the germline V gene. The CDR3 is 14 amino acids. Trimming removed 1 base from V and 2 bases from J, with 8 bases in between. The CDR3 DNA reads TGTGCCAGCAGTGAATTTGGCAGAAACTATGGCTACACCTTC. As protein: CASSEFGRNYGYTF.

This clonotype has only a few counts. The chain uses TRBV6-1 and TRBJ1-6, with TRBD1 as a possible D gene (5 bases). With 7 bases removed from V and 10 bases from J, the gap between germline ends came to 17 bases. The CDR3 sequence is 14 residues long. Germline-derived CDR1 and CDR2 are MNHNS and SASEGT. The CDR3 nucleotides are TGTGCCAGCACCCCGGAGTTGAGGGACTCACCCCTCCACTTT. Residues: CASTPELRDSPLHF.

The sample holds many counts of this clonotype. V gene TRBV7-6 combines with J gene TRBJ2-2; D is uncertain. Germline CDR1 reads SGHVS; CDR2 reads FNYEAQ. CDR3 size: 15 residues. The V and J ends lost 0 bases and 6 bases respectively, with 11 bases between them. This CDR3 reads CASSLALLVAGELFF. DNA of the CDR3: TGTGCCAGCAGCTTAGCGCTCCTAGTAGCCGGGGAGCTGTTTTTT. Variable domain in full (rest from reference TRBV7-6 and TRBJ2-2): GAGVSQSPRYKVTKRGQDVALRCDPISGHVSLYWYRQALGQGPEFLTYFNYEAQQDKSGLPNDRFSAERPEGSISTLTIQRTEQRDSAMYRCASSLALLVAGELFFGEGSRLTVL.

In its sample, this clonotype was seen many times. The genes are TRBV6-2 or TRBV6-3 and TRBJ1-1; D is perhaps TRBD1 (5 bases). The CDR3 is 13 amino acids. The germline V gene has CDR1 MNHEY and CDR2 SVGEGT. V shed 5 bases and J shed 10 bases, with 17 bases lying between them. CDR3 sequence reads: CASSLPRAGGAFF. CDR3 nucleotides: TGTGCCAGCAGTCTACCCCGAGCGGGGGGAGCTTTCTTT.

This clonotype has at least ten counts. The rearrangement joins TRBV4-1 to TRBJ2-1; 8 nucleotides agree with TRBD2. The CDR3 is 16 residues long. V shed 0 bases and J 4 bases; nucleotides not matched to a gene: 5. Germline V gives CDR1 MGHRA, CDR2 YSYEKL. CDR3 region: CASSQERLAPYNEQFF. The CDR3 region has the DNA TGCGCCAGCAGCCAAGAGAGACTAGCGCCATACAATGAGCAGTTCTTC.

The sample holds many counts of this clonotype. This chain connects TRBV20-1 to TRBJ2-4; D remains unclear. CDR3 length: 13 amino acids. CDR1 DFQATT and CDR2 SNEGSKA come from the germline V gene (reference sequence). Trimming pared 3 bases from V and 0 bases from J, leaving 6 bases between. Here the CDR3 reads CSASGVAKNIQYF. The CDR3 coding sequence is TGCAGTGCTAGTGGGGTAGCCAAAAACATTCAGTACTTC.

This clonotype was counted at least ten times. The CDR3 DNA reads TGTGCCAGCAGCTCCCGGGGTAGCGACACCGGGGAGCTGTTTTTT. It specifies CASSSRGSDTGELFF. This rearrangement joins TRBV12-3 or TRBV12-4 to TRBJ2-2; possibly TRBD2 for D (5 bases). CDR3 length equals 15 residues. V was clipped by 6 bases and J by 3 bases, with 14 bases between them.

This CDR3 reads CASSQGQGDQPQHF. Written as DNA, the CDR3 is TGCGCCAGCAGCCAGGGACAGGGCGATCAGCCCCAGCATTTT. The chain uses TRBV5-1 and TRBJ1-5, with 9 positions matching TRBD1. Per germline, CDR1 SGHRS and CDR2 YFSETQ. The CDR3 has 14 amino acids. Trimming cost V 4 bases and J 5 bases; bases outside gene matches: 4.